This TCR beta chain derives from a study of T cells in tuberculosis. On the study more broadly: IGRA-negative adolescents, IGRA-positive adolescents with latent tuberculosis and adults with active tuberculosis formed this South African cohort.

The protocol was immunoSEQ multiplex PCR, while the TCRdb copy is restricted to in-frame clones and leaves out a portion. The sample includes about 37,000 clones, roughly 93% of them seen just once. Germline V gene data show CDR1 as SGHRS and CDR2 as YFSETQ. V gave up 1 base and J gave up 5 bases, with 9 bases separating them. The CDR3 contains 13 residues. J is TRBJ1-1 and V is TRBV5-1, with a tentative D call TRBD1 (5 bases). This clonotype originated in a donor between 10 and 35 years old with latent tuberculosis or without tuberculosis infection. Some clones in this sample may be carry-over from other donors' samples. Sequencing was done on a sample of PBMCs. CDR3 amino acids: CASSLFGGTEAFF. DNA of the CDR3: TGCGCCAGCAGCTTGTTCGGGGGAACTGAAGCTTTCTTT.